The 27 T cell receptor beta chains reported below all come from one sample, sequenced in a study of blood T cell repertoires in COVID-19. Clones were read by immunoSEQ multiplex PCR, and TCRdb kept only the in-frame ones, dropping some. The table includes approximately 61,000 clones, 60% to 80% detected once. The sample taken for sequencing was peripheral blood. The source is an elderly man with active or convalescent COVID-19.

The rearrangement uses TRBV3-1 (or the pseudogene TRBV3-2) and TRBJ2-2; 11 nucleotides line up with TRBD2. This CDR3 is 16 amino acids long. Trimming took 3 bases from V and 2 from J; bases not matched to a gene: 2. Per germline, CDR1 LGHDT and CDR2 YNNKEL (reference sequence). The CDR3 nucleotides are TGTGCCAGCAGCCACCTAGCGGGGGGAAACACCGGGGAGCTGTTTTTT. It yields the protein CASSHLAGGNTGELFF.

The genes are TRBV29-1 and TRBJ1-2; D is unresolved. This CDR3 is built from 12 residues. V lost 1 base and J 4 bases, leaving 7 bases between the germline ends. Germline assignment: CDR1 SQVTM and CDR2 ANQGSEA. The CDR3 region has the DNA TGCAGCGTTGAAGGACATGTCTATGGCTACACCTTC. Amino acids: CSVEGHVYGYTF. The variable domain in full, completed from reference TRBV29-1 and TRBJ1-2, reads SAVISQKPSRDICQRGTSLTIQCQVDSQVTMMFWYRQQPGQSLTLIATANQGSEATYESGFVIDKFPISRPNLTFSTLTVSNMSPEDSSIYLCSVEGHVYGYTFGSGTRLTVV.

The chain has TRBV5-1 and TRBJ1-1; no clear D. From germline, CDR1 is SGHRS and CDR2 YFSETQ. The CDR3 sequence is 14 residues long. V was pared by 0 bases and J by 1 base, with 7 bases between. The DNA of the CDR3 is TGCGCCAGCAGCTTGGACAGTTCGAACACTGAAGCTTTCTTT. Translation gives CASSLDSSNTEAFF.

The rearrangement links TRBV4-3 to TRBJ2-3; a weak D match, TRBD2 (5 bases). CDR3 length equals 16 residues. The germline CDR1 and CDR2 sequences are LGHNA and YSLEER. V was pared by 4 bases and J by 1 base, with 15 bases between. The CDR3 DNA follows: TGCGCCAGCAGCCGCAGTATTGCGAGGGGCACAGATACGCAGTATTTT. Translated, it gives CASSRSIARGTDTQYF.

This clone was recorded a few times. The chain recombines TRBV2 with TRBJ1-1, with D possibly matching TRBD1 (5 bases). The V gene's germline CDR1 is SNHLY and CDR2 FYNNEI. The CDR3 covers 13 residues. V dropped 6 bases and J dropped 10 bases, with 18 bases sitting between them. CDR3 loop: CASRMFTGLRAFF. DNA of the CDR3: TGTGCCAGCAGGATGTTTACAGGATTGAGAGCTTTCTTT.

This chain links TRBV5-4 with TRBJ2-1; D remains unclear. The CDR3 has 16 amino acids. The germline V gene has CDR1 SGHNT and CDR2 YYREEE (reference sequence). V lost 0 bases and J lost 2, with 12 bases in between. The CDR3 reads CASSLGHPAAYNEQFF. The DNA of the CDR3 is TGTGCCAGCAGCTTGGGGCACCCTGCCGCCTACAATGAGCAGTTCTTC.

The J gene is TRBJ2-3, the V gene TRBV4-2; D may be TRBD2 (5 bases). CDR1 and CDR2 (germline): LGHNA, YNFKEQ. The CDR3 runs to 16 residues. The germline V and J ends were trimmed by 1 base and 5 bases, with 16 bases remaining between them. The CDR3 DNA is TGTGCCAGCAGCCAAGGGCTGAGTAGCGTCGTAGATACGCAGTATTTT. This codes for CASSQGLSSVVDTQYF.

This clone was picked up one time. The chain recombines TRBV27 with TRBJ2-7; 11 bases are a match to TRBD1. V lost 5 bases and J lost 4; bases outside the gene matches: 4. Germline CDR1 reads MNHEY; CDR2 reads SMNVEV (reference sequence). The CDR3 loop spans 14 amino acids. The CDR3, as DNA: TGTGCCAGCAGTAGGGGGACAGGGGGTTACGAGCAGTACTTC. It specifies CASSRGTGGYEQYF.

In its sample, this clone was seen a few times. The chain employs TRBV6-1 and TRBJ1-3, with D unresolved. The CDR3 sequence is 15 residues long. CDR1 and CDR2 (germline): MNHNS, SASEGT. Trimming pared 1 base from V and 4 bases from J, leaving 11 bases between. The CDR3 sequence is CASSEDPLRGNTIYF. The CDR3 nucleotides are TGTGCCAGCAGTGAAGATCCCTTGAGGGGAAACACCATATATTTT.

The chain is built from TRBV6-5 and TRBJ1-2; 9 bases are a match to TRBD1. The junction had 1 base not matched to a gene; V was cut back by 9 bases and J by 2 bases. CDR1 is MNHEY and CDR2 is SVGAGI in the germline V gene. The CDR3 is 12 residues long. The CDR3 nucleotides are TGTGCCAGTGGGACAGGGAACTATGGCTACACCTTC. Amino acids: CASGTGNYGYTF.

The chain uses TRBV6-5 and TRBJ2-2; D is perhaps TRBD2 (6 bases). The V gene's germline CDR1 is MNHEY and CDR2 SVGAGI. CDR3 length: 15 residues. V shed 6 bases and J shed 1 base, with 12 bases lying between them. CDR3 bases: TGTGCCAGCAGAGCAATGGGACTGAACACCGGGGAGCTGTTTTTT. Its translation is CASRAMGLNTGELFF.

The chain combines TRBV2 with TRBJ2-2; 7 bases line up with TRBD2. V shed 6 bases and J 6 bases; nucleotides not matched to a gene: 7. CDR1 SNHLY and CDR2 FYNNEI come from the germline V gene. This CDR3 is built from 14 residues. The CDR3: CASRPQTSSGELFF. For the CDR3, the DNA is TGTGCCAGCAGGCCACAGACTAGCTCCGGGGAGCTGTTTTTT.

The V call is TRBV28, the J call TRBJ2-3; D gene unclear. Germline V gene sequence: CDR1 MDHEN, CDR2 SYDVKM. CDR3 length equals 15 residues. Trimming stripped 3 bases from V and 3 bases from J, with 13 bases between. The CDR3 DNA follows: TGTGCCAGCAGTTTGGGCAGGTTAGGTACAGATACGCAGTATTTT. This gives the protein CASSLGRLGTDTQYF.

The rearrangement links TRBV6-5 to TRBJ2-1, with D tentatively TRBD1 (5 bases). Trimming stripped 3 bases from V and 8 bases from J, with 17 bases between. Germline V gene lookup returns CDR1 MNHEY and CDR2 SVGAGI. The CDR3 length is 15 residues. CDR3 DNA sequence: TGTGCCAGCAGTTATTTTGGGGCAAAATCCGATGAGCAGTTCTTC. Protein: CASSYFGAKSDEQFF.

The chain joins TRBV15 to TRBJ2-1, with TRBD2 identical over 7 bases. Germline V gene data show CDR1 as LNHNV and CDR2 as YYDKDF (reference sequence). The CDR3 sequence is 14 residues long. V shed 8 bases, J shed 3 bases, and the junction held 7 bases outside the gene matches. The CDR3 protein is CATYGRENYNEQFF. The CDR3 region has the DNA TGTGCCACCTATGGGCGGGAGAACTACAATGAGCAGTTCTTC.

The rearrangement joins TRBV28 to TRBJ2-3, with D maybe TRBD2 (5 bases). The germline V gene has CDR1 MDHEN and CDR2 SYDVKM. V lost 2 bases and J 1 base, leaving 7 bases between the germline ends. The CDR3 sequence is 14 residues long. CDR3 DNA sequence: TGTGCCAGCAGTTTAACCGGGGGCACAGATACGCAGTATTTT. It is translated as CASSLTGGTDTQYF.

Only a few counts were recorded for this clone. The chain recombines TRBV5-1 with TRBJ2-2, with a tentative D call TRBD1 (6 bases). CDR3 length: 14 residues. The germline V and J ends were trimmed by 2 bases and 6 bases, with 11 bases remaining between them. Per the germline V gene, CDR1 is SGHRS and CDR2 is YFSETQ. The CDR3 region is CASSLTGYAGELFF. In DNA, the CDR3 is TGCGCCAGCAGCTTAACAGGGTACGCCGGGGAGCTGTTTTTT.

This CDR3 is CASSSSTRDTDTQYF. In nucleotides, the CDR3 is TGTGCCAGTAGTTCCTCGACTAGAGACACAGATACGCAGTATTTT. This chain links TRBV19 with TRBJ2-3; maybe TRBD2 (6 bases). Trimming removed 5 bases from V and 2 bases from J, with 14 bases in between. Germline CDR1 LNHDA, CDR2 SQIVND (reference sequence). The CDR3 extends over 15 amino acids. The entire variable domain, with the rest obtained from reference TRBV19 and TRBJ2-3, is as follows: DGGITQSPKYLFRKEGQNVTLSCEQNLNHDAMYWYRQDPGQGLRLIYYSQIVNDFQKGDIAEGYSVSREKKESFPLTVTSAQKNPTAFYLCASSSSTRDTDTQYFGPGTRLTVL.

The CDR3 DNA reads TGTGCCAGCAGCTTAGCGCTTTGGGGGGACTACAACGAGCAGTACTTC. It is translated as CASSLALWGDYNEQYF. The V call is TRBV7-9, the J call TRBJ2-7, with 7 bases that match TRBD2. V lost 0 bases and J lost 5; bases outside the gene matches: 10. The CDR3 consists of 16 residues. Germline CDR1 SEHNR, CDR2 FQNEAQ (reference sequence).

CDR3 sequence reads: CASSQVAGHSYEQYF. CDR3 nucleotides: TGCGCCAGCAGCCAAGTAGCGGGACACTCCTACGAGCAGTACTTC. V and J are TRBV4-3 and TRBJ2-7; 8 bases fit TRBD2. Germline V gene lookup returns CDR1 LGHNA and CDR2 YSLEER. CDR3 length: 15 residues. The trim removed 1 base at V and 0 bases at J, leaving 2 bases unmatched.

V and J are TRBV5-6 and TRBJ2-1; 14 bases match TRBD2. The CDR3 is 15 residues long. V was pared by 3 bases and J by 8 bases, with 4 bases of the junction left unmatched. Germline V gene sequence: CDR1 SGHDT, CDR2 YYEEEE. The CDR3 loop is CASSSTSGGVYEQFF. The CDR3 DNA sequence: TGTGCCAGCAGCTCGACTAGCGGGGGGGTCTATGAGCAGTTCTTC.

This clone was observed a single time. The chain couples TRBV11-3 to TRBJ2-7; TRBD1 matches 7 bases. Losses at the gene ends were 6 bases for V and 3 bases for J; bases not matched to a gene: 5. The CDR3 has 13 residues. Germline values: CDR1 SGHNT, CDR2 YENEEA. The CDR3: CASSKRQGYEQYF. The CDR3 DNA sequence: TGTGCCAGCAGTAAGAGACAGGGCTACGAGCAGTACTTC.

This chain connects TRBV5-1 to TRBJ2-5; TRBD1 matches 7 bases. Germline V CDR1 and CDR2: SGHRS, YFSETQ. This CDR3 is built from 13 residues. The V and J ends lost 5 bases and 2 bases, in that order; junction bases with no gene match: 3. The CDR3 bases are TGCGCCAGCAGTCCGACAGGGCAAGAGACCCAGTACTTC. It yields the protein CASSPTGQETQYF.

This clone has only a few counts. The chain combines TRBV6-4 with TRBJ2-3, with 11 bases fitting TRBD2. The J segment lost 5 bases and the V segment lost 4 bases, leaving 5 bases of the junction unmatched. Germline V gives CDR1 MRHNA, CDR2 SNTAGT. The CDR3 is 15 residues long. The CDR3 spells CASSVGLAARDTQYF. In nucleotides, the CDR3 is TGTGCCAGCAGTGTGGGACTAGCGGCTCGAGATACGCAGTATTTT.

This clone was counted between two and nine times. This chain joins TRBV19 and TRBJ2-5, with D perhaps TRBD2 (5 bases). This CDR3 spans 13 amino acids. V shed 4 bases and J shed 1 base, with 7 bases lying between them. Germline CDR1 is LNHDA and CDR2 is SQIVND (reference sequence). This CDR3 reads CASSTSIQETQYF. DNA for the CDR3: TGTGCCAGTAGTACTAGCATCCAAGAGACCCAGTACTTC.

This clone was counted a single time. The DNA for the CDR3 is TGTGCCAGCAGCTTGTCCGGGACTAGGGGCGAGACCCAGTACTTC. Its protein product is CASSLSGTRGETQYF. V is TRBV7-3 and J is TRBJ2-5; 8 nucleotides align to TRBD2. The CDR3 sequence is 15 residues long. The V gene end was trimmed by 3 bases and the J gene end by 5 bases; junction bases not matched to a gene: 8. CDR1 is SGHTA and CDR2 is FQGTGA in the germline V gene.

The CDR3 coding sequence is TGCGCCAGCAGCTTGGGAGTTAATGCTAACTATGGCTACACCTTC. Residues: CASSLGVNANYGYTF. The V gene is TRBV5-1, the J gene TRBJ1-2; D is unresolved. The CDR3 runs 15 residues. The V end lost 0 bases, the J end lost 0 bases, and 9 bases lay between the germline ends. Germline values: CDR1 SGHRS, CDR2 YFSETQ.